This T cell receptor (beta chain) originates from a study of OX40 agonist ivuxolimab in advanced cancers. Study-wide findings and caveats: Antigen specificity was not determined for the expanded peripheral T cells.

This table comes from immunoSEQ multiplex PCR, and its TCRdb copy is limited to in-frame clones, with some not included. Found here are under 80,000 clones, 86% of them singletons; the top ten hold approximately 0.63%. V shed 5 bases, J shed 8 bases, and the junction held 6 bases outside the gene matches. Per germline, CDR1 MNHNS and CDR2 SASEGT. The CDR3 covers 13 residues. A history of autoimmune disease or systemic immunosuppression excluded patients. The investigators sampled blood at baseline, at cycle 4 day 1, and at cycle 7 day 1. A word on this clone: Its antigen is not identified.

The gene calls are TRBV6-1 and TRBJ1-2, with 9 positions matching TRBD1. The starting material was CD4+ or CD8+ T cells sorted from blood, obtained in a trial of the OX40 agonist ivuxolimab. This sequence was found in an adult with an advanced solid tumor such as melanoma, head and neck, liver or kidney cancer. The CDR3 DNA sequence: TGTGCCAGCAGTTCCGGGACAGGGATCGGCTACACCTTC. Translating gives CASSSGTGIGYTF.